This TCR beta chain stems from a study of T-cell reconstitution after alpha-beta-depleted transplantation in children. The study's findings and limits: Elevated TCRbeta diversity at day 60 was traced, in some patients, to surviving recipient T cells and thymic progenitors. Several hundred expanded graft clones reportedly gave rise to the alpha-beta T cells present about two months after transplant. Most T-cell counts and diversity one year after the transplant came from T cells that were newly produced.

The V gene lost 4 bases and the J gene lost 3 bases, with 16 bases spanning the gap. The CDR3 runs to 16 residues. The germline CDR1 and CDR2 sequences are SGHDT and YYEEEE. Preparing the TCRbeta library involved the use of unique molecular identifiers. One entry per CDR3 protein results from TCRdb running MiXCR on the PCR reads. The table records 120,000 to 150,000 distinct CDR3 sequences, more than 8% of them present only once. About this clonotype: Its antigen is not known.

This chain uses TRBV5-6 with TRBJ1-4, with D possibly being TRBD1 (6 bases). The sequencing here drew on PBMCs, mostly from graft donor cells, taken 180 days after TCRalphabeta/CD19-depleted stem cell transplant. This TCR came from a female patient aged 2-15 years who had a stem cell transplant for congenital amegakaryocytic thrombocytopenia, so the T cells may come from the graft donor. CDR3 region: CASSVNPGGPNEKLFF. The CDR3 DNA follows: TGTGCCAGCAGCGTCAACCCGGGGGGCCCTAATGAAAAACTGTTTTTT.